These T cell receptor beta chains were read from a single sample in a study of cytomegalovirus exposure and HLA in healthy donors. Produced via immunoSEQ multiplex PCR; TCRdb's table is partial and in-frame only. This sample yields approximately 180,000 clones, of which about four fifths are seen a single time; about 1.7% belongs to the top ten. Sample: PBMCs. The receptors originated from a woman under 30 in good health and CMV-seronegative. Both conserved end residues are part of each CDR3. A D gene is named only where the DNA matches it firmly. Some rows mark clone size as missing; the rest say once, few, many or name a class of expanded clone.

D	size	V	J	CDR3	DNA
TRBD2	-	TRBV6-5	TRBJ2-1	CASSYSEAGVSDEQFF	TGTGCCAGCAGCTACTCGGAAGCGGGAGTAAGTGATGAGCAGTTCTTC
TRBD2	-	TRBV27	TRBJ2-5	CASSLWASGSGETQYF	TGTGCCAGCAGTTTATGGGCTAGCGGGAGCGGGGAGACCCAGTACTTC
TRBD1	-	TRBV30	TRBJ2-2	CALDRTNTGELFF	TGTGCCTTGGACAGGACGAACACCGGGGAGCTGTTTTTT
-	-	TRBV5-1	TRBJ1-2	CASSLELGRGVPYGYTF	TGCGCCAGCAGCTTGGAGTTGGGGCGGGGGGTGCCCTATGGCTACACCTTC
TRBD2	-	TRBV28	TRBJ2-5	CASSSNPLAGGETQYF	TGTGCCAGCAGTTCAAACCCGTTAGCGGGAGGAGAGACCCAGTACTTC
-	-	TRBV27	TRBJ2-5	CASSPLMRGSQETQYF	TGTGCCAGCAGCCCTCTGATGAGAGGGTCTCAAGAGACCCAGTACTTC
TRBD1	-	TRBV5-6	TRBJ1-2	CASSATGFGYTF	TGTGCCAGCAGCGCGACAGGGTTTGGCTACACCTTC
-	-	TRBV28	TRBJ2-5	CASSRPGTSQETQYF	TGTGCCAGCAGCCGCCCCGGGACATCACAAGAGACCCAGTACTTC
TRBD1	-	TRBV7-7	TRBJ2-5	CASSFRDRGQTQYF	TGTGCCAGCAGCTTCCGGGACAGGGGTCAGACCCAGTACTTC
TRBD1	-	TRBV6-5	TRBJ2-7	CASTRTGPSYEQYF	TGTGCCAGCACCCGGACAGGGCCCAGCTACGAGCAGTACTTC
-	few	TRBV9	TRBJ2-2	CASSAVNTGELFF	TGTGCCAGCAGCGCCGTTAACACCGGGGAGCTGTTTTTT
-	-	TRBV7-9	TRBJ2-5	CASSLTTIETQYF	TGTGCCAGCAGCCTTACTACGATAGAGACCCAGTACTTC
-	-	TRBV19	TRBJ2-1	CASSSSSEEQFF	TGTGCCAGTAGTTCTTCAAGCGAAGAGCAGTTCTTC
-	-	TRBV19	TRBJ1-2	CASSIPGGSIGYTF	TGTGCCAGTAGTATCCCGGGAGGGTCTATTGGCTACACCTTC
-	-	TRBV7-6	TRBJ1-6	CASSSGDYNSPLHF	TGTGCCAGCAGCTCTGGAGACTATAATTCACCCCTCCACTTT
TRBD1	-	TRBV30	TRBJ2-7	CAWGNRGNEQYF	TGTGCCTGGGGGAACAGGGGTAACGAGCAGTACTTC
TRBD1	few	TRBV29-1	TRBJ1-1	CSVEDRGPGAFF	TGCAGCGTTGAAGACAGGGGGCCGGGAGCTTTCTTT
TRBD2	once	TRBV27	TRBJ2-7	CASSTSGGSYEQYF	TGTGCCAGCAGTACTAGCGGGGGCTCCTACGAGCAGTACTTC
TRBD2	-	TRBV7-2	TRBJ2-5	CASSPTSGQETQYF	TGTGCCAGCAGCCCCACTAGCGGCCAAGAGACCCAGTACTTC
TRBD1	-	TRBV7-8	TRBJ1-5	CASSPSRGLAQHF	TGTGCCAGCAGCCCAAGCAGGGGGTTAGCCCAGCATTTT
-	-	TRBV6-5	TRBJ2-3	CASSRTANSDTQYF	TGTGCCAGCAGTAGGACTGCGAACTCAGATACGCAGTATTTT
TRBD1	-	TRBV5-4	TRBJ1-4	CASSPEGTGRLAEKLFF	TGTGCCAGCAGCCCTGAGGGGACAGGGAGATTGGCTGAAAAACTGTTTTTT
-	-	TRBV28	TRBJ1-2	CASSSPGETYGYTF	TGTGCCAGCAGTTCCCCGGGGGAGACGTACGGCTACACCTTC
TRBD2	-	TRBV5-1	TRBJ2-1	CASSLASSGIGDEQFF	TGCGCCAGCAGCTTGGCCTCTAGCGGGATAGGGGATGAGCAGTTCTTC
TRBD1	few	TRBV7-9	TRBJ2-1	CASSSTGELWDEQFF	TGTGCCAGCAGCTCGACAGGGGAGTTGTGGGATGAGCAGTTCTTC
-	-	TRBV13	TRBJ2-3	CASSLGQAGSRTDTQYF	TGTGCCAGCAGCTTAGGCCAGGCCGGGAGCCGCACAGATACGCAGTATTTT
-	-	TRBV9	TRBJ2-2	CASSVANVATGELFF	TGTGCCAGCAGCGTGGCCAACGTGGCAACCGGGGAGCTGTTTTTT
-	-	TRBV4-1	TRBJ1-3	CASSQEMAGFGNTIYF	TGCGCCAGCAGCCAAGAGATGGCAGGGTTTGGAAACACCATATATTTT